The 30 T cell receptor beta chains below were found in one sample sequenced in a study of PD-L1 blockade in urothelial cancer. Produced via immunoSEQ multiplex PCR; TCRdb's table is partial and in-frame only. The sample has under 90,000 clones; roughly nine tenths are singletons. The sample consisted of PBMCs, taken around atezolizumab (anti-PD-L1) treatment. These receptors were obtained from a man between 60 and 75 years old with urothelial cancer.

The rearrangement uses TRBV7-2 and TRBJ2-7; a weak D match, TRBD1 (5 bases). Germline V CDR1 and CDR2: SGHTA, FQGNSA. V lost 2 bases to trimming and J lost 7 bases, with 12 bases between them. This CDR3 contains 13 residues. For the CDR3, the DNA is TGTGCCAGCAGCTTATTACCAACAGGAGAGCAGTACTTC. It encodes CASSLLPTGEQYF.

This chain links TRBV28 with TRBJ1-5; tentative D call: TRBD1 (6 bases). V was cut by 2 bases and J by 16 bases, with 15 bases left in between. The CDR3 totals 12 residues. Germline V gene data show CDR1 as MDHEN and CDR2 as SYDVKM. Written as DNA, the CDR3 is TGTGCCAGCAGTTTAGGTTGGCAGGGGAGCCATTTT. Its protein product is CASSLGWQGSHF.

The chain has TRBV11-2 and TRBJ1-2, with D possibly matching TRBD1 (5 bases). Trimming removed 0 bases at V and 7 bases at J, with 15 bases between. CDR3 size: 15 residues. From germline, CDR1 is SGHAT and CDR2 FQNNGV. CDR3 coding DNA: TGTGCCAGCAGCTTAGACCCGACAGTCCTTACTGGCTACACCTTC. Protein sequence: CASSLDPTVLTGYTF.

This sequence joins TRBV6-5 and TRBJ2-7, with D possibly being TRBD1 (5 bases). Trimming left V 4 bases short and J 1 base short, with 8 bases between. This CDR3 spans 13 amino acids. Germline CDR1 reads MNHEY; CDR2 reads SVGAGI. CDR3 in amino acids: CASSFQGSYEQYF. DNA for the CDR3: TGTGCCAGCAGTTTTCAGGGATCCTACGAGCAGTACTTC.

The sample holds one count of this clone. The DNA for the CDR3 is TGCAGCGTTGCTTCGACAGTACAGAACACTGAAGCTTTCTTT. This encodes CSVASTVQNTEAFF. This chain uses TRBV29-1 with TRBJ1-1; perhaps TRBD1 as D (5 bases). The CDR3 has 14 amino acids. Germline V gene sequence: CDR1 SQVTM, CDR2 ANQGSEA. V was trimmed by 4 bases and J by 1 base, leaving 13 bases between them.

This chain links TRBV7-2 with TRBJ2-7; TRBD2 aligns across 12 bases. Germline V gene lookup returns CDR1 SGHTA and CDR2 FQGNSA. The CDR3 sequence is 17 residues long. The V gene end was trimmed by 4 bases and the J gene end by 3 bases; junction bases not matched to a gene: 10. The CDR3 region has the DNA TGTGCCAGCAGCTACCGACTAGCGGGAGCGATTTTCTACGAGCAGTACTTC. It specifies CASSYRLAGAIFYEQYF.

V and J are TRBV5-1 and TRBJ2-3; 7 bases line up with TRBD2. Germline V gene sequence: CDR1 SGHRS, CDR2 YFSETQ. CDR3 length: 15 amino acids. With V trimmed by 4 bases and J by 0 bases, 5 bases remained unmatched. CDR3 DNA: TGCGCCAGCAGCAACGGGGGGTATAGCACAGATACGCAGTATTTT. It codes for CASSNGGYSTDTQYF.

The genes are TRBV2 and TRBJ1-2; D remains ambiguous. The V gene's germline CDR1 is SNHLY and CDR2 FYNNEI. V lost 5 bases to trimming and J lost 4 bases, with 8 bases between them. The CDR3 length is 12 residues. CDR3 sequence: CASSQVVYGYTF. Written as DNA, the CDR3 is TGTGCCAGCAGTCAGGTCGTCTATGGCTACACCTTC.

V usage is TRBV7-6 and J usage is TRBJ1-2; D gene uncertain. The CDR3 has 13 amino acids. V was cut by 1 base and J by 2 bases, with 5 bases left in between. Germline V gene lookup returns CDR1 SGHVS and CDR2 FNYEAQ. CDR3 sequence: CASSLGQNYGYTF. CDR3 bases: TGTGCCAGCAGCTTAGGCCAGAACTATGGCTACACCTTC. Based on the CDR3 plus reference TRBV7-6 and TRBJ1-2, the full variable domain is GAGVSQSPRYKVTKRGQDVALRCDPISGHVSLYWYRQALGQGPEFLTYFNYEAQQDKSGLPNDRFSAERPEGSISTLTIQRTEQRDSAMYRCASSLGQNYGYTFGSGTRLTVV.

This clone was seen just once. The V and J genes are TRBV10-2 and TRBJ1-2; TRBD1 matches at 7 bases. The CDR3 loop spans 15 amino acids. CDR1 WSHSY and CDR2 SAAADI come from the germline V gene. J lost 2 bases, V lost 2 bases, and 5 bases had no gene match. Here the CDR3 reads CASSEAGGLNYGYTF. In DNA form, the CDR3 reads TGCGCCAGCAGTGAGGCAGGGGGATTAAACTATGGCTACACCTTC.

DNA of the CDR3: TGTGCCAGCAGCTTAGATGGGGGCGACTATGGCTACACCTTC. It yields the protein CASSLDGGDYGYTF. The chain couples TRBV7-9 to TRBJ1-2; D is possibly TRBD1 (6 bases). Trimming removed 1 base at V and 3 bases at J, with 9 bases between. There are 14 residues in the CDR3. CDR1 is SEHNR and CDR2 is FQNEAQ in the germline V gene (reference sequence).

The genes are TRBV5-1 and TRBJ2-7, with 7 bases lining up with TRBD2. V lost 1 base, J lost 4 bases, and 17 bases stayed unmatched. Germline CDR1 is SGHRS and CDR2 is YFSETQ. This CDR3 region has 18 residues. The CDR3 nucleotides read TGCGCCAGCAGCTTGTTAGGGGTCCGGCGCGGGAGTCCTTACGAGCAGTACTTC. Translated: CASSLLGVRRGSPYEQYF.

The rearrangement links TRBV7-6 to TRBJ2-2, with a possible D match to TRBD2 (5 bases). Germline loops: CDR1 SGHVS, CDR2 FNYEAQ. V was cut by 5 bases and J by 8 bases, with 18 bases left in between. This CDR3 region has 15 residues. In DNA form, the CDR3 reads TGTGCCAGCAGCCCCCGGGGATTGGGAAGGGGGGAGCTGTTTTTT. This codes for CASSPRGLGRGELFF.

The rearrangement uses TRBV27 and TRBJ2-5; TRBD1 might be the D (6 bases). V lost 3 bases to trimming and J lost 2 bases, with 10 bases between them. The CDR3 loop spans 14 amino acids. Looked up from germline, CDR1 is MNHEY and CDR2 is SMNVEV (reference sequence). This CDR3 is CASSFRTGQETQYF. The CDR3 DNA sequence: TGTGCCAGCAGTTTTCGTACAGGGCAAGAGACCCAGTACTTC.

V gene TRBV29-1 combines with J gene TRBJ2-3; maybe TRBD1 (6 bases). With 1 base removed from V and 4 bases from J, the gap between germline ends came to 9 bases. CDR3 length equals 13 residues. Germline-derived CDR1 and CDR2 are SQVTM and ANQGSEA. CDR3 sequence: CSVEGPGADTQYF. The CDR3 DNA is TGCAGCGTTGAAGGTCCAGGGGCAGATACGCAGTATTTT.

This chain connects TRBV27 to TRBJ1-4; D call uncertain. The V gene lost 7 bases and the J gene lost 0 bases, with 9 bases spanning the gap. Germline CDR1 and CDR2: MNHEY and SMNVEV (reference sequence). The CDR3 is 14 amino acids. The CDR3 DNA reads TGTGCCAGCATTCAGGTTCCAACTAATGAAAAACTGTTTTTT. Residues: CASIQVPTNEKLFF.

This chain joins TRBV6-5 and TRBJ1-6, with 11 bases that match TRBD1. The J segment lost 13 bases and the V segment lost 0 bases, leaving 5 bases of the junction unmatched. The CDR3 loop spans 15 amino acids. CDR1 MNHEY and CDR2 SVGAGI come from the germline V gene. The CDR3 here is CASSYSGQGAGPLHF. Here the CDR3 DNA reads TGTGCCAGCAGTTACTCAGGACAGGGGGCAGGGCCCCTCCACTTT.

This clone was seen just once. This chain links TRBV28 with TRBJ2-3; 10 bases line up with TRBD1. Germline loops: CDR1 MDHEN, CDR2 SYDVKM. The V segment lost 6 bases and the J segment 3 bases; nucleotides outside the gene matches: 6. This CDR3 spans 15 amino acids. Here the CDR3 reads CASSLPGQGTDTQYF. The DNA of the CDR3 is TGTGCCAGCAGCTTGCCGGGACAGGGGACAGATACGCAGTATTTT.

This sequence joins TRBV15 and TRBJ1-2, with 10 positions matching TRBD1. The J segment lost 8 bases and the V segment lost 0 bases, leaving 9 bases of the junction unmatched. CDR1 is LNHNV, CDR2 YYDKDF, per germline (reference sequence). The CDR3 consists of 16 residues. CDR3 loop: CATSRDLLGQGYGYTF. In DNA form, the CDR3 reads TGTGCCACCAGCAGAGATCTCTTGGGACAGGGGTACGGCTACACCTTC.

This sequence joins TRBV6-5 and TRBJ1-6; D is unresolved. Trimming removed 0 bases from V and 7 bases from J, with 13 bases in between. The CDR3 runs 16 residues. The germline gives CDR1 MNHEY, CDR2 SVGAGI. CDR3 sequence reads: CASSYSAAGLNSPLHF. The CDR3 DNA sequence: TGTGCCAGCAGTTACTCCGCGGCAGGACTAAATTCACCCCTCCACTTT.

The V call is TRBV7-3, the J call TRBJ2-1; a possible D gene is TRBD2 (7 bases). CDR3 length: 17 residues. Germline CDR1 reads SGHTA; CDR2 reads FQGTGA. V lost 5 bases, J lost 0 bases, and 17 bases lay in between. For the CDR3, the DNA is TGTGCCAGCAGCCCCGGGGGGCGTTGGCTCTCCTACAATGAGCAGTTCTTC. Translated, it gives CASSPGGRWLSYNEQFF.

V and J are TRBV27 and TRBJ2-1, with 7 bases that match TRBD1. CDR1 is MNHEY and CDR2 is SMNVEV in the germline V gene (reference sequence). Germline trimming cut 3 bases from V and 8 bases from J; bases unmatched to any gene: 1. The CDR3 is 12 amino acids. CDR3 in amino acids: CASSFTGDEQFF. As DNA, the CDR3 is TGTGCCAGCAGTTTCACAGGGGATGAGCAGTTCTTC.

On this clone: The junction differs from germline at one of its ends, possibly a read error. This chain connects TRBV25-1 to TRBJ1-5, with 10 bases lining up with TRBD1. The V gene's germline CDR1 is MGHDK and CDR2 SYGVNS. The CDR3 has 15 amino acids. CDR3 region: CASRESGTGDQPQHF. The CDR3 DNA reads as TGTGCCAGCAGGGAATCCGGGACAGGGGATCAGCCCCAGCATTTT.

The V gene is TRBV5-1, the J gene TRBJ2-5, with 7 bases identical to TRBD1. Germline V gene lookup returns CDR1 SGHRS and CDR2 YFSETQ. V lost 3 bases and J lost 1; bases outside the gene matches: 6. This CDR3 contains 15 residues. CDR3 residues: CASSSVQGVQETQYF. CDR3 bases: TGCGCCAGCAGCTCCGTTCAGGGGGTCCAAGAGACCCAGTACTTC.

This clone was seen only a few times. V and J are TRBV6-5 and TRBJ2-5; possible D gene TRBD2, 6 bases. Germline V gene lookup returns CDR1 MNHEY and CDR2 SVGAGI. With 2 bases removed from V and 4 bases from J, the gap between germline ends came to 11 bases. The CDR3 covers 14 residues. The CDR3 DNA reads TGTGCCAGCAGTTACAGGAGGGACGGAGAGACCCAGTACTTC. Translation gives CASSYRRDGETQYF.

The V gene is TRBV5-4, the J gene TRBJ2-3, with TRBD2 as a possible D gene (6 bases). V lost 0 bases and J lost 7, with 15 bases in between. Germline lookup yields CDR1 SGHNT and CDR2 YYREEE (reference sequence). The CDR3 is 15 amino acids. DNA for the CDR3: TGTGCCAGCAGCTTGGATGCCGGGAGCGGAAATACGCAGTATTTT. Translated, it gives CASSLDAGSGNTQYF.

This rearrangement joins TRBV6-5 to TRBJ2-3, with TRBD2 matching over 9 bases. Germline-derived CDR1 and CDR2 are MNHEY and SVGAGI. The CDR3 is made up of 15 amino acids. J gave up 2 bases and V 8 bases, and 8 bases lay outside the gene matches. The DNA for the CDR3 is TGTGCCAGCCACGAAAGCGGGAGGTTCACAGATACGCAGTATTTT. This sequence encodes CASHESGRFTDTQYF.

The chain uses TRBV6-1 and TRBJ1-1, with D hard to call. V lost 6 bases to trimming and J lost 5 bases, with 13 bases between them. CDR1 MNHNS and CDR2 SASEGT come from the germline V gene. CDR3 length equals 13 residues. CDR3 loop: CASSRELGTEAFF. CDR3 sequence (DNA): TGTGCCAGCAGCCGGGAATTGGGAACTGAAGCTTTCTTT.

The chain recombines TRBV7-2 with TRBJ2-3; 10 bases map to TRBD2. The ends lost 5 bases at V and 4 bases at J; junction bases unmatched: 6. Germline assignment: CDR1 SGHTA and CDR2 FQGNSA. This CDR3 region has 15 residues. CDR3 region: CASSPPGLAPDTQYF. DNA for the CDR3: TGTGCCAGCAGCCCCCCGGGACTAGCGCCAGATACGCAGTATTTT.

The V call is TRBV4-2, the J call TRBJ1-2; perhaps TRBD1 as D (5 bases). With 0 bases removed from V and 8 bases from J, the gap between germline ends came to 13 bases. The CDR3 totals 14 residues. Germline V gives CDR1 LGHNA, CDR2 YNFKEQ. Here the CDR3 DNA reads TGTGCCAGCAGCCAAGACAGGCGGGGGAGCGGCTACACCTTC. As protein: CASSQDRRGSGYTF.